Listed below are T cell receptor beta chains from one sample, sequenced in a study of cytomegalovirus exposure and HLA in healthy donors. Assay used: immunoSEQ multiplex PCR; TCRdb lists only in-frame clones, some missing. The profile shows more than 85,000 clones, 77% of them singletons. What was sequenced was PBMCs. These TCRs come from a female donor in good health and CMV-seronegative. Each CDR3 is given with its conserved first and last residue. The D gene is left open where the match is weak. Size is stated for part of the rows, as once, few or many counts, or as a class when the clone is expanded.

D gene	clone size	V gene	J gene	CDR3 DNA	CDR3 protein
TRBD1	-	TRBV5-4	TRBJ1-1	TGTGCCAGCAGCCCCTTACAGGGGGTGAACACTGAAGCTTTCTTT	CASSPLQGVNTEAFF
TRBD1	-	TRBV9	TRBJ2-2	TGTGCCAGCAGCGCTCCTTCAGGGGGCTACTCGAACACCGGGGAGCTGTTTTTT	CASSAPSGGYSNTGELFF
-	once	TRBV7-8	TRBJ2-4	TGTGCCAGCAGCTTATCCCCCCTCGGGGATCTAGCCAAAAACATTCAGTACTTC	CASSLSPLGDLAKNIQYF
TRBD2	-	TRBV4-1	TRBJ2-7	TGCGCCAGCAGCCAAGATGCGGGGGGCTTGAGCTCCTACGAGCAGTACTTC	CASSQDAGGLSSYEQYF
TRBD1	-	TRBV27	TRBJ1-1	TGTGCCAGCAGTTCGACAGGGTTCACTGAAGCTTTCTTT	CASSSTGFTEAFF
-	-	TRBV15	TRBJ2-5	TGTGCCACCAGCAGACAGGGAAATTGGGAGACCCAGTACTTC	CATSRQGNWETQYF
TRBD1	few	TRBV9	TRBJ1-1	TGTGCCAGCAGCGTTGAGGACAGGGGTTATAACACTGAAGCTTTCTTT	CASSVEDRGYNTEAFF
-	once	TRBV5-6	TRBJ1-4	TGTGCCAGCAGCTTGGAGGGAGGGTGGAATGAAAAACTGTTTTTT	CASSLEGGWNEKLFF
TRBD1	-	TRBV7-2	TRBJ1-1	TGTGCCAGCAGCCTACGACAGGGGAATTTGAACACTGAAGCTTTCTTT	CASSLRQGNLNTEAFF
-	-	TRBV7-9	TRBJ1-6	TGTGCCAGCAGCCCGGGGGGGCTCACGAACTATAATTCACCCCTCCACTTT	CASSPGGLTNYNSPLHF
TRBD2	-	TRBV19	TRBJ2-1	TGTGCCAGTAGTATAGGGGGGACCGGGACTAATCTCAATGAGCAGTTCTTC	CASSIGGTGTNLNEQFF
-	-	TRBV6-5	TRBJ1-3	TGTGCCAGCAGTTACCGACAGGCCCGCTCTGGAAACACCATATATTTT	CASSYRQARSGNTIYF
TRBD1	-	TRBV9	TRBJ1-3	TGTGCCAGCAGCGACCGTCGGGACAGGGGGAACACCATATATTTT	CASSDRRDRGNTIYF
TRBD1	-	TRBV9	TRBJ2-3	TGTGCCAGCAGCGTACAGGGGGCGTCAAGCACAGATACGCAGTATTTT	CASSVQGASSTDTQYF
TRBD2	-	TRBV5-5	TRBJ2-2	TGTGCCAGCAGGGGAACTAGCGGGGGGGCCACCGGGGAGCTGTTTTTT	CASRGTSGGATGELFF
-	-	TRBV6-5	TRBJ1-6	TGTGCCAGCAGTTACTCAAAAAGACAGTACAATTCACCCCTCCACTTT	CASSYSKRQYNSPLHF
TRBD1	few	TRBV7-2	TRBJ1-3	TGTGCCAGCAGCTTAGACAGGGGGAACACCATATATTTT	CASSLDRGNTIYF
-	few	TRBV7-6	TRBJ1-5	TGTGCCAGCAGCTTATACAGGAATAGCAATCAGCCCCAGCATTTT	CASSLYRNSNQPQHF
TRBD1	-	TRBV4-3	TRBJ2-7	TGCGCCAGCAGCCAACCAGGGGGCTACTACGAGCAGTACTTC	CASSQPGGYYEQYF
-	-	TRBV11-3	TRBJ2-5	TGTGCCAGCAGCCGGGACTTCCAAGAGACCCAGTACTTC	CASSRDFQETQYF
TRBD2	-	TRBV28	TRBJ2-1	TGTGCCACCCACTGGCTAGCGGGAGTACCTCCCTACAATGAGCAGTTCTTC	CATHWLAGVPPYNEQFF
-	few	TRBV7-2	TRBJ2-7	TGTGCCAGCAGCTTAGTGGCCAGGGGACCCTACGAGCAGTACTTC	CASSLVARGPYEQYF
-	-	TRBV18	TRBJ1-5	TGTGCCAGCTCACCACAGAGGGAACCTAGCAATCAGCCCCAGCATTTT	CASSPQREPSNQPQHF
-	-	TRBV10-3	TRBJ1-1	TGTGCCAGCACCCGCAACAGAGGGCCTGAAGCTTTCTTT	CASTRNRGPEAFF